One and the same sample provided the 15 T cell receptor beta chains below, sequenced in a study of blood T cell repertoires in COVID-19. Clones were read by immunoSEQ multiplex PCR, and TCRdb kept only the in-frame ones, dropping some. Among some 200,000 clones listed, around 84% were seen once. Material for sequencing was peripheral blood. The receptor source for this set is a man aged 45 to 65 with active or convalescent COVID-19.

CDR3 coding DNA: TGTGCCACCCAGACAGGGGGCGGCATCTACAATGAGCAGTTCTTC. Translating gives CATQTGGGIYNEQFF. The chain recombines TRBV24-1 with TRBJ2-1; the match to TRBD1 covers 10 bases. V dropped 9 bases and J dropped 3; count of bases not matched to a gene: 7. This CDR3 is built from 15 residues. Germline loops: CDR1 KGHDR, CDR2 SFDVKD.

This rearrangement joins TRBV15 to TRBJ1-3; 7 bases map to TRBD1. V dropped 8 bases and J dropped 3; count of bases not matched to a gene: 13. Germline loops: CDR1 LNHNV, CDR2 YYDKDF (reference sequence). The CDR3 consists of 16 residues. CDR3 sequence reads: CATSPKAGGDGNTIYF. CDR3 bases: TGTGCCACCTCCCCTAAGGCAGGGGGAGATGGAAACACCATATATTTT.

V and J are TRBV6-1 and TRBJ1-2; 8 positions agree with TRBD1. CDR3 length equals 17 residues. V shed 0 bases and J 4 bases; nucleotides not matched to a gene: 10. Germline V gene data show CDR1 as MNHNS and CDR2 as SASEGT. CDR3 residues: CASSEAGTGEYGYGYTF. CDR3 coding DNA: TGTGCCAGCAGTGAAGCCGGGACAGGTGAATACGGCTATGGCTACACCTTC.

The chain uses TRBV6-1 and TRBJ2-1; 7 positions match TRBD2. The germline CDR1 and CDR2 sequences are MNHNS and SASEGT. Losses at the gene ends were 2 bases for V and 2 bases for J; bases not matched to a gene: 12. This CDR3 comprises 18 residues. The CDR3 DNA follows: TGTGCCAGCAGTGAATTATTTAGGATCCTAGCGGCCTACAATGAGCAGTTCTTC. It specifies CASSELFRILAAYNEQFF.

The V and J genes are TRBV28 and TRBJ2-5, with D perhaps matching TRBD2 (6 bases). Germline-derived CDR1 and CDR2 are MDHEN and SYDVKM. Trimming left V 5 bases short and J 0 bases short, with 7 bases between. This CDR3 has 13 amino acids. The CDR3 DNA is TGTGCCAGCAGTCAGCGGGACCAAGAGACCCAGTACTTC. Translated, it gives CASSQRDQETQYF.

The chain links TRBV7-2 to TRBJ1-6, with D maybe TRBD1 (6 bases). V shed 4 bases and J shed 7 bases, with 14 bases lying between them. Germline V gives CDR1 SGHTA, CDR2 FQGNSA. The CDR3 sequence is 15 residues long. CDR3 loop: CASSSLGAGNSPLHF. The CDR3 nucleotides are TGTGCCAGCAGCTCCCTGGGGGCAGGAAATTCACCCCTCCACTTT.

This clone was detected once. The chain is built from TRBV9 and TRBJ2-1, with D perhaps matching TRBD1 (5 bases). Germline CDR1 is SGDLS and CDR2 is YYNGEE. The ends were cut back, 0 bases at V and 7 bases at J, with 14 bases in the middle. This CDR3 region has 15 residues. The CDR3 region has the DNA TGTGCCAGCAGCGTAGTCTCAGGGTACGGGAATGAGCAGTTCTTC. As protein: CASSVVSGYGNEQFF.

This rearrangement joins TRBV5-4 to TRBJ1-3, with TRBD1 as a possible D gene (6 bases). CDR1 and CDR2 from the germline V gene are SGHNT and YYREEE (reference sequence). This CDR3 is 13 amino acids long. Between the trimmed V and J ends, which lost 4 bases and 5 bases, there was a span of 10 bases. The CDR3 DNA is TGTGCCAGCAGCCAGCAGGGGAGAAACACCATATATTTT. This codes for CASSQQGRNTIYF.

The gene calls are TRBV12-3 or TRBV12-4 and TRBJ1-4; a weak D match, TRBD1 (6 bases). This CDR3 is 13 amino acids long. V gave up 6 bases and J gave up 5 bases, with 10 bases separating them. CDR3 nucleotides: TGTGCCAGCAGCGGACAGCTGAATGAAAAACTGTTTTTT. This sequence encodes CASSGQLNEKLFF.

This clone was seen only a few times. The V and J genes are TRBV5-4 and TRBJ2-7; 8 bases are shared with TRBD1. Germline lookup yields CDR1 SGHNT and CDR2 YYREEE (reference sequence). The ends lost 4 bases at V and 4 bases at J; junction bases unmatched: 7. CDR3 length: 14 residues. Here the CDR3 reads CASSKGQGLYEQYV. The CDR3 nucleotides read TGTGCCAGCAGCAAAGGACAGGGTTTGTACGAGCAGTACGTC.

The chain has TRBV27 and TRBJ2-7, with 8 bases lining up with TRBD1. The CDR3 covers 15 residues. CDR1 MNHEY and CDR2 SMNVEV come from the germline V gene (reference sequence). V dropped 4 bases and J dropped 9; count of bases not matched to a gene: 14. CDR3 region: CASSSIDRGSIGQYF. In DNA, the CDR3 is TGTGCCAGCAGTTCTATCGACAGGGGCTCCATAGGGCAGTACTTC.

The chain is built from TRBV19 and TRBJ2-5; D might be TRBD1 (6 bases). The length of the CDR3 is 17 residues. The V end lost 9 bases, the J end lost 5 bases, and 28 bases lay between the germline ends. Germline V lookup: CDR1 LNHDA, CDR2 SQIVND (reference sequence). The CDR3 bases are TGTGCCAGCAACATAATTCACTTAACAGGGTCCAGGGAGACCCAGTACTTC. This encodes CASNIIHLTGSRETQYF.

This clone was seen only once. The chain uses TRBV11-2 and TRBJ2-1; unclear D gene. Germline CDR1 SGHAT, CDR2 FQNNGV. The CDR3 runs to 13 residues. Trimming stripped 3 bases from V and 4 bases from J, with 7 bases between. The CDR3 bases are TGTGCCAGCAGCTTGCTATATTACAATGAGCAGTTCTTC. This codes for CASSLLYYNEQFF.

The chain couples TRBV28 to TRBJ1-1; 8 bases line up with TRBD1. CDR1 MDHEN and CDR2 SYDVKM come from the germline V gene. The CDR3 extends over 15 amino acids. V lost 3 bases, J lost 4 bases, and 7 bases stayed unmatched. Here the CDR3 DNA reads TGTGCCAGCAGTTTCCGAGACAGGGGCCCCACTGAAGCTTTCTTT. Encoded protein: CASSFRDRGPTEAFF.

This sequence joins TRBV3-1 (or the pseudogene TRBV3-2) and TRBJ1-4, with 8 bases lining up with TRBD1. The CDR3 is 17 amino acids. V was pared by 2 bases and J by 8 bases, with 13 bases of the junction left unmatched. The germline V gene encodes CDR1 LGHDT and CDR2 YNNKEL (reference sequence). In nucleotides, the CDR3 is TGTGCCAGCAGCCAATCAGGGGGCTACTTTGTCAAGGAAAAACTGTTTTTT. It codes for CASSQSGGYFVKEKLFF.